These 7 T cell receptor beta chains came from one sample sequenced in a study of Graves' ophthalmopathy and Graves' hyperthyroidism. RNA transcripts provided the template for amplifying TCR beta CDR3 regions. Amplification began with first-round RT-PCR using HTBI primers, then second-round multiplex PCR was performed. Via MiXCR, TCRdb re-called the multiplex PCR reads, giving one row per CDR3 protein. The data show about 550,000 distinct CDR3 sequences, with about two fifths seen just once and about 4.6% held by the top ten. The specimen sequenced was peripheral blood or thyroid tissue (not recorded which). Receptor source: an adult man with Graves' hyperthyroidism.

This chain connects TRBV9 to TRBJ2-7; TRBD2 agrees at 11 bases. The DNA end favors TRBJ2-1, so the J call may be wrong. Germline V gene data show CDR1 as SGDLS and CDR2 as YYNGEE. CDR3 length: 17 residues. CDR3 nucleotide sequence: TGTGCCAGCAGCGTGAGCCCCTTAGCGGGAGGGCGTAATGAGCAGTTCTTC. Amino acids: CASSVSPLAGGRNEQFF.

As regards this clonotype: Being one base from a much bigger clone, this may be a read error. This rearrangement joins TRBV29-1 to TRBJ1-1, with D possibly TRBD1 on 5 matching bases. The CDR3 sequence is 12 residues long. CDR1 and CDR2 (germline): SQVTM, ANQGSEA. As DNA, the CDR3 is TGCAGCGTAGACAGCTCGAACACTGAAGCTTCCTTT. This sequence encodes CSVDSSNTEASF.

This clonotype was observed once. Since a much larger clone is just one base distant, this may be a read error. The genes are TRBV5-1 and TRBJ1-1; TRBD1 is a possible D gene (5 bases). The CDR3 extends over 14 amino acids. In germline, CDR1 is SGHRS, CDR2 YFSETQ. The CDR3 is CAGSAGLGNTEAFF. CDR3 coding DNA: TGCGCCGGCAGCGCGGGACTGGGGAACACTGAAGCTTTCTTT.

This clonotype was found many times. The CDR3 DNA follows: TGTGCCAGCAGCTTGAGGGCTGAAGAGTTCCCCTACGAGCAGTACTTC. Its translation is CASSLRAEEFPYEQYF. The J gene is TRBJ2-7, the V gene TRBV7-2; D perhaps matches TRBD2 (5 bases). V dropped 3 bases and J dropped 2 bases, with 17 bases sitting between them. CDR3 length equals 16 residues. Germline V gene data show CDR1 as SGHTA and CDR2 as FQGNSA.

There are a few counts of this clonotype. V gene TRBV2 combines with J gene TRBJ2-7; D is unclear. The CDR3 covers 15 residues. V gave up 5 bases and J gave up 2 bases, with 16 bases separating them. Germline CDR1 SNHLY, CDR2 FYNNEI. This CDR3 is CASSYGATLTYEQYF. DNA for the CDR3: TGTGCCAGCAGTTACGGCGCCACCCTAACCTACGAGCAGTACTTC.

As concerns this clonotype: Just one base apart from a much larger clone, this may be a read error. V and J are TRBV5-1 and TRBJ2-5; D possibly corresponds to TRBD2 (6 bases). The CDR3 sequence is 14 residues long. The germline CDR1 and CDR2 sequences are SGHRS and YFSETQ. CDR3 sequence: CASSLDSGASPAYF. The CDR3 DNA reads as TGTGCCAGCAGTTTAGATTCGGGAGCGAGTCCCGCCTACTTC.

This clonotype appeared many times. The chain combines TRBV12-3 or TRBV12-4 with TRBJ1-5, with 7 bases lining up with TRBD1. The CDR3 has 14 amino acids. Trimming at V came to 5 bases and at J to 5 bases, leaving 6 bases not matched to a gene. CDR3 DNA sequence: TGTGCCAGCAGTGCACAGGGGATCTATCAGCCCCAGCATTTT. Its translation is CASSAQGIYQPQHF.